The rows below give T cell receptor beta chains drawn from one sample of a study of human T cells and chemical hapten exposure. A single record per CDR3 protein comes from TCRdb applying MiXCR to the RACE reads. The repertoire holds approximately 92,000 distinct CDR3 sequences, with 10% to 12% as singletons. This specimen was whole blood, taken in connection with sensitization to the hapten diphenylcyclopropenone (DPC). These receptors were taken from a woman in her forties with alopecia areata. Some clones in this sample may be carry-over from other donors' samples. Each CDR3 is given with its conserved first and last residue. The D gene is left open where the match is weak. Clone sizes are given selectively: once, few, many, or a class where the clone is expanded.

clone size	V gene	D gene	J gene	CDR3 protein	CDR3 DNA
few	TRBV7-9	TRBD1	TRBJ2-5	CASSFRQGAWETQYF	TGTGCCAGCAGCTTCAGACAGGGGGCATGGGAGACCCAGTACTTC
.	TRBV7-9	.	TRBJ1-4	CASRGGGEKLFF	TGTGCCAGTCGTGGAGGCGGGGAAAAACTGTTTTTT
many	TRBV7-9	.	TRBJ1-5	CASSPSNQPQHF	TGTGCCAGCAGCCCGAGCAATCAGCCCCAGCATTTT
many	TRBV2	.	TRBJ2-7	CATGGISYEQYF	TGTGCCACCGGAGGAATTTCCTACGAGCAGTACTTC
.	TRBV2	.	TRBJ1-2	CASSEQGSMSGYTF	TGTGCCAGCAGTGAACAGGGGAGTATGAGTGGCTACACCTTC
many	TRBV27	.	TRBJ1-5	CASSFGGKGSNQPQHF	TGTGCCAGCAGTTTTGGGGGCAAAGGGAGCAATCAGCCCCAGCATTTT
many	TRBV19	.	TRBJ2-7	CASSIWSGGTVNEQYF	TGTGCCAGTAGTATATGGTCGGGCGGGACAGTCAACGAGCAGTACTTC
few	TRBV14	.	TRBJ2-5	CASSQVPGRQETQYF	TGTGCCAGCAGCCAAGTACCAGGGCGGCAAGAGACCCAGTACTTC
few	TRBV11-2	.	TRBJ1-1	CASGKTGRNTEAFF	TGTGCCAGCGGAAAAACAGGGAGGAACACTGAAGCTTTCTTT
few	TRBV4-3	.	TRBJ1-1	CASSKTGGTEAFF	TGCGCCAGCAGCAAAACCGGGGGCACTGAAGCTTTCTTT
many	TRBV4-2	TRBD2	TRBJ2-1	CASSQGPAGGPVEQFF	TGTGCCAGCAGCCAAGGCCCAGCGGGGGGGCCGGTTGAGCAGTTCTTC
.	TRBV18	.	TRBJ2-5	CASSNNDQTQPRYF	TGTGCCAGCTCAAACAACGACCAAACCCAGCCGCGGTACTTC
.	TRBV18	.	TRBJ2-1	CASSPGQSSYNEQFF	TGTGCCAGCTCACCCGGACAGAGCTCCTACAATGAGCAGTTCTTC
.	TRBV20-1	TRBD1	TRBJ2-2	CSARGAGTEPTRELFF	TGCAGTGCTAGAGGGGCAGGGACAGAACCCACCAGGGAGCTGTTTTTT
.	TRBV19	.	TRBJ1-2	CASSRDGGYGYTF	TGTGCCAGTAGTAGAGACGGTGGCTATGGCTACACCTTC
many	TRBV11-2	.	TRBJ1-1	CASSQWEPGPWKNTEAFF	TGTGCCAGCAGCCAATGGGAACCGGGCCCCTGGAAGAACACTGAAGCTTTCTTT
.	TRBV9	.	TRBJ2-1	CASSVSGSVNNEQFF	TGTGCCAGCAGCGTCTCTGGGTCAGTGAACAATGAGCAGTTCTTC
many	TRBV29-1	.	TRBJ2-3	CSSPRVGTDTQYF	TGCAGCTCGCCTAGGGTCGGCACAGATACGCAGTATTTT
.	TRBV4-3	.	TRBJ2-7	CASSQDLGAEQYF	TGCGCCAGCAGCCAAGATCTGGGGGCCGAGCAGTACTTC
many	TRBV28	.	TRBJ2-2	CATFVGSRNTGELFF	TGTGCAACCTTCGTGGGGTCGCGGAACACCGGGGAGCTGTTTTTT
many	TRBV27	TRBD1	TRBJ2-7	CASSPRNRGSGVSYEQYF	TGTGCCAGCAGTCCCCGGAACAGGGGATCGGGCGTATCCTACGAGCAGTACTTC
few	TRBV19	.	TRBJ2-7	CASNPSTDGSYEQYF	TGTGCCAGTAACCCCAGCACGGACGGATCCTACGAGCAGTACTTC
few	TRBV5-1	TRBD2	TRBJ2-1	CASTALAGVSYNEQFF	TGCGCCAGCACGGCCCTAGCGGGAGTTTCCTACAATGAGCAGTTCTTC
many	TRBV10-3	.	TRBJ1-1	CAISGATGGVATEAFF	TGTGCCATCAGTGGAGCGACAGGCGGGGTAGCCACTGAAGCTTTCTTT
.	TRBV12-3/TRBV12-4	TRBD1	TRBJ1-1	CASSSRTGTRVTEAFF	TGTGCCAGCAGTTCCCGGACAGGGACCAGGGTCACTGAAGCTTTCTTT
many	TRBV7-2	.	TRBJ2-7	CASSLAGAAYEQYF	TGTGCCAGCAGCTTAGCGGGAGCGGCCTACGAGCAGTACTTC
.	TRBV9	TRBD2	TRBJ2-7	CASSVNVLATEQYF	TGTGCCAGCAGCGTAAACGTACTAGCGACCGAGCAGTACTTC
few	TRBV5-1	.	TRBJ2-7	CASSLVAGAVEQYF	TGCGCCAGCAGCTTGGTGGCCGGGGCCGTGGAGCAGTACTTC
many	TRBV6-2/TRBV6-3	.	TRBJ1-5	CASSYSNLRPSVSNQPQHF	TGTGCCAGCAGTTACTCGAATCTCAGGCCCTCGGTTAGCAATCAGCCCCAGCATTTT
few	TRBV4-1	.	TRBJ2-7	CASSQDGDYEQYF	TGCGCCAGCAGCCAAGACGGAGACTACGAGCAGTACTTC
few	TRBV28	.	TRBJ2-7	CASPPLGLVPYEQYF	TGTGCCAGCCCCCCGCTGGGGCTAGTCCCCTACGAGCAGTACTTC
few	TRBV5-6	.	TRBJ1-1	CATQRQGVTEAFF	TGTGCCACCCAAAGGCAGGGCGTAACTGAAGCTTTCTTT
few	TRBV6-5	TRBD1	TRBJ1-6	CASSPGQGFSLLHF	TGTGCCAGCAGTCCCGGACAGGGCTTTTCACTCCTCCACTTT
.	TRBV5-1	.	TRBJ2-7	CASSSVQGLSSYEQYF	TGCGCCAGCAGCTCGGTTCAGGGGTTGAGTTCCTACGAGCAGTACTTC
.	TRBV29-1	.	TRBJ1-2	CSVVQGGGYTF	TGCAGCGTTGTCCAGGGCGGCGGCTACACCTTC
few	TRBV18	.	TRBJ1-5	CASSNYRVDNQPQHF	TGTGCCAGCTCAAACTACAGGGTTGACAATCAGCCCCAGCATTTT
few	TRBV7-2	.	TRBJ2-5	CASSLASRSGQETQYF	TGTGCCAGCAGCTTAGCGTCTCGGTCAGGGCAGGAGACCCAGTACTTC